What follows are 8 T cell receptor beta chains derived from one specimen sequenced in a study of T cell repertoires in ileal Crohn's disease. Repertoires were generated with immunoSEQ multiplex PCR, while TCRdb's copy carries only in-frame clones and drops some. The sample has about 30,000 clones; about 81% are singletons. The material sequenced was ileal tissue. These receptors all come from an adult with Crohn's disease.

Notes on this clone: Other DNA sequences in the same sample also yield this CDR3. The chain is built from TRBV6-6 and TRBJ1-2, with a possible D match to TRBD1 (5 bases). Trimming left V 6 bases short and J 3 bases short, with 8 bases between. Germline V gene sequence: CDR1 MNHNY, CDR2 SVGAGI (reference sequence). The CDR3 totals 12 residues. CDR3 sequence: CASRSRDYGYTF. CDR3 nucleotide sequence: TGTGCCAGCAGGAGCAGGGACTATGGCTACACCTTC.

The rearrangement links TRBV7-3 to TRBJ2-7; TRBD1 aligns across 7 bases. This CDR3 region has 18 residues. Germline CDR1 reads SGHTA; CDR2 reads FQGTGA. Losses at the gene ends were 5 bases for V and 4 bases for J; bases not matched to a gene: 20. The CDR3 reads CASSHCEADLTGKYEQYF. The CDR3 nucleotides read TGTGCCAGCAGCCACTGTGAGGCCGACCTGACAGGGAAGTACGAGCAGTACTTC.

The chain uses TRBV7-9 and TRBJ1-2; TRBD1 matches 10 bases. This CDR3 comprises 15 residues. Per the germline V gene, CDR1 is SEHNR and CDR2 is FQNEAQ (reference sequence). V was pared by 3 bases and J by 7 bases, with 8 bases of the junction left unmatched. The CDR3 coding sequence is TGTGCCAGCAGCTTGGGACAGGGGATTTCGGGTGGCTACACCTTC. This encodes CASSLGQGISGGYTF.

J is TRBJ2-5 and V is TRBV7-2, with D perhaps TRBD1 (7 bases). The DNA matches TRBJ2-7 better at its end, which makes the J call doubtful. The V gene's germline CDR1 is SGHTA and CDR2 FQGNSA. The length of the CDR3 is 15 residues. The CDR3 region is CASSPRQGGGAEQYF. The CDR3 bases are TGTGCCAGCAGCCCTCGTCAGGGGGGTGGAGCCGAGCAGTACTTC.

Of note for this clone: The junction departs from germline at one end; a sequencing error may be responsible. The chain couples TRBV7-2 to TRBJ2-3; 11 bases agree with TRBD2. CDR3 length: 14 amino acids. Germline V gives CDR1 SGHTA, CDR2 FQGNSA. CDR3 protein: CASSLAGGIDTQYF. DNA of the CDR3: TGTGCCAGCAGCCTAGCGGGGGGAATAGATACGCAGTATTTT.

This clone appeared a few times. The chain carries TRBV7-8 and TRBJ1-1, with 8 bases that match TRBD1. Germline V gene lookup returns CDR1 SGHVS and CDR2 FQNEAQ. V shed 5 bases, J shed 1 base, and the junction held 6 bases outside the gene matches. The CDR3 has 15 amino acids. The CDR3 nucleotides read TGTGCCAGCAGCCCCCGGACAGGGCAGAACACTGAAGCTTTCTTT. As protein: CASSPRTGQNTEAFF.

This clone was counted once. The chain has TRBV5-4 and TRBJ1-6; the match to TRBD1 covers 7 bases. This CDR3 has 15 residues. J was trimmed by 9 bases and V by 3 bases; bases with no gene match: 9. CDR1 and CDR2 (germline): SGHNT, YYREEE (reference sequence). CDR3 sequence (DNA): TGTGCCAGCAGCTCCCAGGGGGTGTACGGTTCACCCCTCCACTTT. Its protein product is CASSSQGVYGSPLHF.

The chain links TRBV5-4 to TRBJ2-5, with 11 positions matching TRBD2. J gave up 2 bases and V 2 bases, and 2 bases lay outside the gene matches. This CDR3 spans 15 amino acids. CDR1 SGHNT and CDR2 YYREEE come from the germline V gene (reference sequence). The CDR3 spells CASSFRTSGQETQYF. The CDR3 DNA reads as TGTGCCAGCAGCTTTCGGACTAGCGGGCAAGAGACCCAGTACTTC.